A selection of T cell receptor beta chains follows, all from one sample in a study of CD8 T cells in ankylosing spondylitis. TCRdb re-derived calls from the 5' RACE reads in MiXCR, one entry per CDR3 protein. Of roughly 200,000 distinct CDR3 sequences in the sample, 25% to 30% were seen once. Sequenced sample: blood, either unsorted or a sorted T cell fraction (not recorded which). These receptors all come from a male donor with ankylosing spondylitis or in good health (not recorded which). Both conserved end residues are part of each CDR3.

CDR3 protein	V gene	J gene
CASSQEGSSYNSPLHF	TRBV4-2	TRBJ1-6
CASSFPGRENEQFF	TRBV7-9	TRBJ2-1
CASSPGDLAKNIQYF	TRBV6-1	TRBJ2-4
CATSDAGARNEQYF	TRBV24-1	TRBJ2-7
CASSLEPQGNIQYF	TRBV5-1	TRBJ2-4
CASSPTGGTGANVLTF	TRBV7-3	TRBJ2-6
CATSGAGGVTDTQYF	TRBV24-1	TRBJ2-3
CASRLAGGEELFF	TRBV5-1	TRBJ2-2
CASSLDRGTEAFF	TRBV12-3/TRBV12-4	TRBJ1-1
CASSQTGGIGANVLTF	TRBV7-3	TRBJ2-6
CASSFRRSVETQYF	TRBV7-2	TRBJ2-5
CSVESGGFAYGYTF	TRBV29-1	TRBJ1-2
CASSLNRPGSDTQYF	TRBV27	TRBJ2-3
CSARVGDTEAFF	TRBV20-1	TRBJ1-1
CSVGGAEAFF	TRBV29-1	TRBJ1-1
CSAREGGTEAFF	TRBV20-1	TRBJ1-1
CASSFAGGLKFF	TRBV12-3/TRBV12-4	TRBJ2-1
CASSGRGGETDTQYF	TRBV5-1	TRBJ2-3
CSSRDRGNTEAFF	TRBV29-1	TRBJ1-1
CASSVALLAGELPYEQYF	TRBV9	TRBJ2-7
CSALSGITDTQYF	TRBV20-1	TRBJ2-3
CASSSTGTDLYEQYF	TRBV6-1	TRBJ2-7
CASSRGTSGIETQYF	TRBV6-2/TRBV6-3	TRBJ2-5
CASSPTPYTDTQYF	TRBV12-3/TRBV12-4	TRBJ2-3
CAISESPAGRSDTQYF	TRBV10-3	TRBJ2-3
CASSYLPLGYSNQPQHF	TRBV6-5	TRBJ1-5
CASSPVSGSDIQYF	TRBV18	TRBJ2-4
CSAPTRFGEQYF	TRBV20-1	TRBJ2-7
CSGAGNQETQYF	TRBV29-1	TRBJ2-5
CASGGTGPSGNTIYF	TRBV6-1	TRBJ1-3
CASSTYRDNEQFF	TRBV7-3	TRBJ2-1
CSVEGFRKNTEAFF	TRBV29-1	TRBJ1-1
CASSQLGQHYGYTF	TRBV4-3	TRBJ1-2
CASSRDRGRTGELFF	TRBV2	TRBJ2-2
CASRATRSGAGARNEQFF	TRBV25-1	TRBJ2-1
CASRFHLAGGGAVEQFF	TRBV4-1	TRBJ2-1
CSAPTGTSGSSYEQYF	TRBV20-1	TRBJ2-7
CAISRGNYNEQFF	TRBV10-3	TRBJ2-1
CASSLLHPTDTQYF	TRBV27	TRBJ2-3
CSAREPSGSSYNEQFF	TRBV20-1	TRBJ2-1
CATSRVVTSGRAGEQYF	TRBV15	TRBJ2-7
CASSQLGPGELFF	TRBV14	TRBJ2-2
CASSGGQGTGTQYF	TRBV5-1	TRBJ2-3
CASSSSGAALNEKLFF	TRBV5-1	TRBJ1-4
CASSLRDGSYNEQFF	TRBV5-1	TRBJ2-1